Each of the 5 T cell receptor beta chains below was sequenced from the same sample in a study of response to subunit inactivated influenza vaccine. Via MiXCR, TCRdb re-called the RT-PCR reads, giving one row per CDR3 protein. The profile shows hundreds of thousands of distinct CDR3 sequences, 6% to 9% of them singletons. The sample was PBMCs from blood, taken around 25 months after vaccination. Receptors were obtained from a man aged 50 to 75 who received an inactivated influenza vaccine.

The sample holds many counts of this clonotype. The chain recombines TRBV5-1 with TRBJ1-6; the D gene is possibly TRBD1 (6 bases). The CDR3 has 14 amino acids. V shed 0 bases and J shed 13 bases, with 14 bases lying between them. Germline values: CDR1 SGHRS, CDR2 YFSETQ. In DNA, the CDR3 is TGCGCCAGCAGCTTGGGGGACAACAGGCGGCCCCTCCACTTT. Protein: CASSLGDNRRPLHF.

Details on this clonotype: Given a much more abundant clone one base away, this may be a read error. The chain joins TRBV20-1 to TRBJ2-7, with 9 bases aligning to TRBD2. V lost 1 base, J lost 6 bases, and 10 bases stayed unmatched. The CDR3 is made up of 15 amino acids. Germline-derived CDR1 and CDR2 are DFQATT and SNEGSKA (reference sequence). In DNA form, the CDR3 reads TGCAGTGCTAGAGTTGGCGGGAGGGCCTCATTCGAGCAGTACTTC. Its translation: CSARVGGRASFEQYF.

This clonotype was counted many times. The chain employs TRBV7-9 and TRBJ1-4; 7 positions agree with TRBD1. The CDR3 extends over 12 amino acids. Germline lookup yields CDR1 SEHNR and CDR2 FQNEAQ (reference sequence). After removal of 5 bases from V and 8 bases from J, the junction contained 2 bases not matched to a gene. CDR3 sequence: CASSRQGEKLFF. The DNA for the CDR3 is TGTGCCAGCAGCAGACAGGGAGAAAAACTGTTTTTT.

The chain uses TRBV20-1 and TRBJ2-1, with 11 positions matching TRBD2. This CDR3 has 16 residues. Trimming at V came to 0 bases and at J to 8 bases, leaving 9 bases not matched to a gene. Germline-derived CDR1 and CDR2 are DFQATT and SNEGSKA (reference sequence). DNA for the CDR3: TGCAGTGCTAGAGATCAAGGGCCTAGCGGGAGGTATGAGCAGTTCTTC. Its protein product is CSARDQGPSGRYEQFF.

Only a few counts were recorded for this clonotype. The chain links TRBV19 to TRBJ1-3; no reliable D call. The CDR3 is 14 amino acids. In germline, CDR1 is LNHDA, CDR2 SQIVND (reference sequence). V shed 9 bases and J shed 0 bases, with 12 bases lying between them. The CDR3, as DNA: TGTGCCAGCGGTTTCCTGAGCTCTGGAAACACCATATATTTT. Translated, it gives CASGFLSSGNTIYF.